This TCR beta chain originates from a study of CD8 T cells in Susac syndrome. With random hexamers, reverse transcription was performed on about 0.5 to 1 ug of RNA. Coverage of TCR beta CDR3 amplification by immunoSEQ multiplex PCR extended to 54 Vbeta and 13 Jbeta. MiXCR was run by TCRdb on the immunoSEQ multiplex PCR reads, yielding one entry per CDR3 protein. The data contain 120,000 to 150,000 distinct CDR3 sequences, around 94% of them singletons. Sequencing of TCR beta, carried out with a high-throughput approach, was applied to CD8+ and CD4+ T cells from the blood. FACS enriched CD8+ TEMRA cells, while bulk CD8+ and CD4+ were negatively isolated. V gave up 6 bases and J gave up 6 bases; unmatched junction bases: 8. The CDR3 consists of 16 residues. Germline CDR1 reads SGHTA; CDR2 reads FQGNSA.

Source material: CD4+ T cells from PBMCs. The gene calls are TRBV7-2 and TRBJ2-1; 13 nucleotides agree with TRBD2. The origin of this receptor is a human donor in good health. The CDR3 spells CASRASRTSGSNEQFF. CDR3 DNA: TGTGCCAGCAGGGCCAGCCGGACTAGCGGGAGCAATGAGCAGTTCTTC.